This T cell receptor beta chain was identified during a study of cytomegalovirus exposure and HLA in healthy donors. Study-level results: Among CMV-associated TCR beta chains, most appeared HLA-restricted in a later analysis. As was reported, the classifier diagnosed cytomegalovirus status with high specificity and sensitivity.

The CDR3 length is 14 residues. Per germline, CDR1 MGHRA and CDR2 YSYEKL. The V and J ends lost 4 bases and 4 bases respectively, with 12 bases between them. A multiplex PCR was run with 60 Vbeta primers and 13 Jbeta primers. TCRdb's copy holds only in-frame clones and misses some; the assay was immunoSEQ multiplex PCR. Among some 160,000 clones listed, 60% to 85% were seen once. Remarks on this clone: Its antigen is unknown.

The source of this sequence is a middle-aged woman in good health and CMV-seronegative. This rearrangement joins TRBV4-1 to TRBJ2-3; tentative D call: TRBD1 (6 bases). Specimen: PBMCs. CDR3 protein: CASSLQRGSDTQYF. The DNA for the CDR3 is TGCGCCAGCAGCCTTCAGAGGGGGTCAGATACGCAGTATTTT.